The clone carrying this T cell receptor (beta chain) is a singleton in its sample. CDR3 size: 12 residues. V gave up 4 bases and J gave up 12 bases; unmatched junction bases: 6. In germline, CDR1 is SGDLS, CDR2 YYNGEE. The method was immunoSEQ multiplex PCR; TCRdb's version includes in-frame clones alone and lacks a portion of them. The data show about 310,000 clones, around 90% seen once. These data come from a study of blood T cell repertoires in COVID-19. Study as a whole: PBMCs, B-cell-depleted T cells, or T cells provided the cDNA or gDNA that made up the material.

The TCR comes from a woman aged 18-35 years who had recovered from COVID-19. V gene TRBV9 combines with J gene TRBJ2-1, with 8 bases aligning to TRBD2. The sample was PBMCs or T cells enriched from blood (not recorded which). CDR3 amino acids: CASSSISGRQFF. CDR3 DNA: TGTGCCAGCAGCTCCATAAGCGGGAGGCAGTTCTTC.